Each of the 9 T cell receptor beta chains below was sequenced from the same sample in a study of cytomegalovirus exposure and HLA in healthy donors. The PCR employed 60 Vbeta primers together with 13 Jbeta primers. Clones were sequenced by immunoSEQ multiplex PCR, and TCRdb holds only the in-frame ones, with some missing. The profile shows some 200,000 clones, about three quarters of them singletons. Input material: PBMCs. These receptors originate from a female donor in good health and CMV-seronegative.

In this sample, this clone turned up once. The chain uses TRBV9 and TRBJ1-1; no definite D call. Trimming left V 3 bases short and J 7 bases short, with 19 bases between. The germline CDR1 and CDR2 sequences are SGDLS and YYNGEE. The CDR3 extends over 15 amino acids. CDR3 in amino acids: CASSADPQTSDEAFF. The CDR3 coding sequence is TGTGCCAGCAGCGCCGACCCCCAGACGAGCGATGAAGCTTTCTTT.

The chain recombines TRBV11-2 with TRBJ2-7, with no clear D. The CDR3 has 13 amino acids. Germline CDR1 and CDR2: SGHAT and FQNNGV. V lost 5 bases and J lost 1, with 9 bases in between. Here the CDR3 reads CASSRDTSYEQYF. As DNA, the CDR3 is TGTGCCAGCAGCCGAGACACTTCCTACGAGCAGTACTTC.

This chain joins TRBV9 and TRBJ2-1; TRBD1 aligns across 8 bases. Germline-derived CDR1 and CDR2 are SGDLS and YYNGEE. After removal of 4 bases from V and 1 base from J, the junction contained 4 bases not matched to a gene. The CDR3 is 15 residues long. The CDR3, as DNA: TGTGCCAGCAGCCCAGGACAGGGATCCTACAATGAGCAGTTCTTC. This translates into CASSPGQGSYNEQFF. Using reference TRBV9 and TRBJ2-1 for the parts outside the CDR3, the full variable domain is DSGVTQTPKHLITATGQRVTLRCSPRSGDLSVYWYQQSLDQGLQFLIQYYNGEERAKGNILERFSAQQFPDLHSELNLSSLELGDSALYFCASSPGQGSYNEQFFGPGTRLTVL.

The V and J genes are TRBV10-1 and TRBJ2-4; no reliable D call. Germline V gives CDR1 WNHNN, CDR2 SYGVQD (reference sequence). V lost 5 bases and J 0 bases, leaving 11 bases between the germline ends. The CDR3 sequence is 15 residues long. The chain's CDR3 is CASSNGALAKNIQYF. CDR3 sequence (DNA): TGCGCCAGCAGTAATGGAGCCTTAGCCAAAAACATTCAGTACTTC.

This clone has just one count. CDR3 in amino acids: CASSTRTGTGETQYF. DNA of the CDR3: TGTGCCAGTAGTACACGGACAGGGACGGGGGAGACCCAGTACTTC. The chain employs TRBV19 and TRBJ2-5; TRBD1 agrees at 8 bases. Trimming at V came to 4 bases and at J to 5 bases, leaving 9 bases not matched to a gene. The V gene's germline CDR1 is LNHDA and CDR2 SQIVND (reference sequence). The CDR3 totals 15 residues.

The DNA of the CDR3 is TGTGCCAGCAGTTACGATGGGGCGACCTATGGCTACACCTTC. Translated: CASSYDGATYGYTF. The chain joins TRBV6-5 to TRBJ1-2, with a weak D call TRBD1 (5 bases). V lost 2 bases and J 4 bases, leaving 11 bases between the germline ends. The germline gives CDR1 MNHEY, CDR2 SVGAGI. The CDR3 is made up of 14 amino acids.

The chain employs TRBV6-1 and TRBJ2-3; D may be TRBD2 (7 bases). The CDR3 runs 15 residues. Germline CDR1 and CDR2: MNHNS and SASEGT. Trimming removed 6 bases from V and 9 bases from J, with 22 bases in between. This CDR3 reads CASSSAGGALGTQYF. In nucleotides, the CDR3 is TGTGCCAGCAGCTCTGCTGGGGGGGCGTTAGGGACGCAGTATTTT.

The J gene is TRBJ2-7, the V gene TRBV14; TRBD1 might be the D (6 bases). This CDR3 region has 15 residues. Per germline, CDR1 SGHDN and CDR2 FVKESK. The V end lost 1 base, the J end lost 5 bases, and 15 bases lay between the germline ends. CDR3 nucleotide sequence: TGTGCCAGCAGCCAAGCACGGGTCAGGGGCGACGAGCAGTACTTC. Protein: CASSQARVRGDEQYF.

The CDR3 nucleotides read TGTGCCTGGAGCTTAGGGGGCAAAAGTCAGCCCCAGCATTTT. Encoded protein: CAWSLGGKSQPQHF. The chain has TRBV30 and TRBJ1-5, with TRBD1 identical over 7 bases. Germline V gives CDR1 GTSNPN, CDR2 SVGIG (reference sequence). V shed 3 bases, J shed 6 bases, and the junction held 8 bases outside the gene matches. This CDR3 contains 14 residues.